This T cell receptor beta chain was profiled in a study of metastatic and nonmetastatic thyroid tumors. The wider study: Comparison of repertoires was carried out across blood and tumor or nodule tissue from malignant and benign thyroid patients.

Treatment of any kind had been given to no patient before thyroid surgery. The germline CDR1 and CDR2 sequences are KGHSH and LQKENI. The CDR3 is made up of 14 amino acids. V lost 6 bases, J lost 0 bases, and 11 bases lay in between. This clone was seen at least ten times. Its antigen is unknown. Findings of the study overall: Patients with malignant thyroid tumors reportedly had significantly higher TCR beta diversity than those with benign nodules, in blood and tumor.

Study processing details: CDR3 was compared across clinicopathological groups, and the resulting differences were used to build a distant-metastasis classifier for papillary thyroid cancer. TCRdb re-clonotyped the PCR reads through MiXCR. It is TCRdb's table, rather than the study itself, that gives the V and J calls and clone size. The sample has about 4,800 clones; around 30% are singletons. This receptor was taken from a male donor with papillary thyroid cancer or a benign thyroid nodule (not recorded which). Some clones in this sample may be carry-over from other donors' samples. Sequenced sample: adjacent normal tissue. V usage is TRBV18 and J usage is TRBJ1-1; maybe TRBD1 (5 bases). For the CDR3, the DNA is TGTGCCAGCTCCATGACAGAGATGAACACTGAAGCTTTCTTT. Translating it yields CASSMTEMNTEAFF. Based on the CDR3 plus reference TRBV18 and TRBJ1-1, the full variable domain is NAGVMQNPRHLVRRRGQEARLRCSPMKGHSHVYWYRQLPEEGLKFMVYLQKENIIDESGMPKERFSAEFPKEGPSILRIQQVVRGDSAAYFCASSMTEMNTEAFFGQGTRLTVV.